This section outlines one T cell receptor (beta chain) sequence together with its context. High-throughput TCR beta sequencing covered peripheral CD8+ and CD4+ T cells. Negative isolation was applied to CD8+ and CD4+ T cells, and FACS enrichment was applied to TEMRA cells. These data belong to a study of CD8 T cells in Susac syndrome. V lost 2 bases, J lost 7 bases, and 15 bases lay in between. The CDR3 runs 14 residues. Germline V lookup: CDR1 MNHEY, CDR2 SVGAGI. After extraction with the RNeasy kit, about 0.45 to 1 ug of the RNA was reverse transcribed using random hexamers. Amplification of TCR beta CDR3 by immunoSEQ multiplex PCR spanned 54 Vbeta and 13 Jbeta. TCRdb re-analysed the immunoSEQ multiplex PCR reads in MiXCR, keeping a single row per CDR3 protein. The data contain approximately 120,000 distinct CDR3 sequences, around 94% of them seen just once; the ten biggest clones take up around 0.078%.

Sequencing used CD4+ T cells from PBMCs. The source is a human donor in good health. V and J are TRBV6-5 and TRBJ2-7; maybe TRBD1 (6 bases). The CDR3 DNA follows: TGTGCCAGCAGTTACGCAGGGGCCGAAAGGGAGCAGTACTTC. Translated, it gives CASSYAGAEREQYF.